This T cell receptor beta chain was sequenced during a study of T-cell memory formation after mild COVID-19. Barcoded TCR alpha and TCR beta cDNA libraries with UMIs came from 5'RACE using constant-segment primers. TCRdb fed the 5' RACE reads into MiXCR, producing one record per CDR3 protein. The table shows 400,000 or so distinct CDR3 sequences, with 15% to 25% occurring only once. In this sample, this clonotype turned up many times. The antigen is undetermined. Germline assignment: CDR1 MGHDK and CDR2 SYGVNS. CDR3 length equals 14 residues. Trimming cost V 4 bases and J 5 bases, with 14 bases left between them. Study conclusions and caveats: Contracting CD4+ clones were located mainly in CM and EM, and CD8+ clones in EMRA. Within pre-infection memory, some responding clones were found, suggesting cross-reactive memory joined. The study found balanced CD4/CD8 in clones contracting day 15 to 85 and a CD4+ lean in later expanders.

The chain employs TRBV25-1 and TRBJ2-5; D possibly matches TRBD1 or TRBD2 (5 bases each). Sequenced material: PBMCs or a T cell subset sorted from them (not recorded which). The TCR comes from an adult woman who had mild COVID-19 (a few samples of this study predate the infection). Cell type and time point are not known. The CDR3 here is CASSVFGTSETQYF. The CDR3 nucleotides are TGTGCCAGCAGTGTCTTCGGGACCTCGGAGACCCAGTACTTC.